These 5 T cell receptor beta chains originate from one sample sequenced in a study of blood T cell repertoires in COVID-19. The data were produced by immunoSEQ multiplex PCR, yet TCRdb's version contains in-frame clones alone and is incomplete. The profile covers about 88,000 clones, with over 90% appearing a single time and approximately 1.6% taken by the ten largest. Input material: peripheral blood. The receptors shown here come from a man aged 55-75 years with acute or convalescent COVID-19.

The genes are TRBV7-9 and TRBJ2-7; the D gene is possibly TRBD2 (6 bases). This CDR3 region has 11 residues. The ends were cut back, 5 bases at V and 6 bases at J, with 8 bases in the middle. Germline V gene data show CDR1 as SEHNR and CDR2 as FQNEAQ (reference sequence). The CDR3 DNA reads as TGTGCCAGCAGCGGAGGGGCCGAGCAGTACTTC. It is translated as CASSGGAEQYF.

The chain couples TRBV7-9 to TRBJ2-5; maybe TRBD2 (6 bases). Deletions cut 0 bases from V and 4 bases from J, with 9 bases between. Germline CDR1 and CDR2: SEHNR and FQNEAQ (reference sequence). The CDR3 extends over 14 amino acids. As DNA, the CDR3 is TGTGCCAGCAGCTTAGCTACGGGAGTAGAGACCCAGTACTTC. Residues: CASSLATGVETQYF.

The chain is built from TRBV2 and TRBJ2-1; 13 bases line up with TRBD2. Germline trimming cut 7 bases from V and 6 bases from J; bases unmatched to any gene: 6. The germline V gene encodes CDR1 SNHLY and CDR2 FYNNEI. There are 15 residues in the CDR3. The CDR3 protein is CASTRGTSGTNEQFF. CDR3 DNA sequence: TGTGCCAGCACCAGGGGGACTAGCGGGACCAATGAGCAGTTCTTC.

This rearrangement joins TRBV12-5 to TRBJ1-1; D is ambiguous. V shed 7 bases and J shed 0 bases, with 9 bases lying between them. CDR1 LGHNT and CDR2 FRNRAP come from the germline V gene. The CDR3 sequence is 13 residues long. CDR3 region: CASDSRLNTEAFF. DNA of the CDR3: TGTGCTAGTGATTCCAGGTTGAACACTGAAGCTTTCTTT.

This chain joins TRBV3-1 (or the pseudogene TRBV3-2) and TRBJ2-7; 7 bases match TRBD1. Germline values: CDR1 LGHDT, CDR2 YNNKEL (reference sequence). Trimming at V came to 1 base and at J to 3 bases, leaving 3 bases not matched to a gene. The CDR3 is 14 residues long. CDR3 nucleotides: TGTGCCAGCAGCCAAGGTTCAGGGGGCTACGAGCAGTACTTC. Its translation is CASSQGSGGYEQYF.